This T cell receptor beta chain was documented in a study of OX40 agonist ivuxolimab in advanced cancers. About the research overall: Patients in dose escalation had liver, melanoma, kidney or head and neck cancers.

As to this clone: Antigen specificity is unknown.

Study-wide findings and caveats: Average numbers of expanded clones were greater in CD8+ T cells than in CD4+. Circulating CD4+ and CD8+ T cells showed clonal expansion by week 6 at 0.1 to 3.0 mg/kg.

Libraries were prepared by immunoSEQ multiplex PCR; TCRdb keeps only in-frame clonotypes and omits some of them. The sample includes approximately 27,000 clones, 70% to 80% of them seen just once. The material sequenced was CD4+ or CD8+ T cells sorted from blood, taken in a trial of the OX40 agonist ivuxolimab. This TCR derives from an adult with an advanced solid tumor such as melanoma, head and neck, liver or kidney cancer.

The CDR3 coding sequence is TGTGCCAGCAGCATCAGACAGGGGAGGGGAAAACTGTTTTTT. Its translation: CASSIRQGRGKLFF. The chain carries TRBV28 and TRBJ1-4, with 8 bases identical to TRBD1. J gave up 10 bases and V 6 bases, and 10 bases lay outside the gene matches. Germline CDR1 MDHEN, CDR2 SYDVKM. The CDR3 loop spans 14 amino acids.